Shown below are 21 T cell receptor beta chains from a single sample sequenced in a study of shared clonotypes between healthy human individuals. The data were produced by immunoSEQ multiplex PCR, yet TCRdb's version contains in-frame clones alone and is incomplete. The table records fewer than 1.8 million clones, 98% to 99% of them present only once. Source material: naive CD4+ T cells sorted from blood. As to subset: CD45RA+ positively selected. The receptor set was obtained from a young man in good health.

The chain recombines TRBV28 with TRBJ2-7; D is uncertain. This CDR3 spans 13 amino acids. Germline CDR1 and CDR2: MDHEN and SYDVKM. The V and J ends lost 7 bases and 4 bases respectively, with 14 bases between them. CDR3: CASNRLLPYEQYF. DNA of the CDR3: TGTGCCAGCAATCGTTTATTGCCATACGAGCAGTACTTC.

The chain joins TRBV19 to TRBJ1-5, with D possibly TRBD1 on 6 matching bases. The CDR3 has 16 residues. Trimming took off 6 bases at V and 0 bases at J, with 15 bases between the two ends. The V gene's germline CDR1 is LNHDA and CDR2 SQIVND (reference sequence). CDR3 in amino acids: CASSNGQPYSNQPQHF. CDR3 coding DNA: TGTGCCAGTAGCAACGGACAGCCATATAGCAATCAGCCCCAGCATTTT.

The chain has TRBV29-1 and TRBJ1-5, with D maybe TRBD1 (5 bases). Germline loops: CDR1 SQVTM, CDR2 ANQGSEA. CDR3 size: 13 residues. The V and J ends lost 4 bases and 2 bases respectively, with 9 bases between them. The CDR3 loop is CSVAKGRNQPQHF. For the CDR3, the DNA is TGCAGCGTTGCAAAGGGGCGCAATCAGCCCCAGCATTTT.

The chain is built from TRBV29-1 and TRBJ2-7; D call uncertain. The germline V and J ends were trimmed by 6 bases and 6 bases, with 18 bases remaining between them. CDR3 length equals 13 residues. CDR1 is SQVTM and CDR2 is ANQGSEA in the germline V gene. This chain's CDR3 is CSVRTGPPSEQYF. The CDR3 nucleotides read TGCAGCGTCCGGACGGGTCCCCCGTCCGAGCAGTACTTC.

The chain couples TRBV7-2 to TRBJ2-3; D is unresolved. CDR1 and CDR2 (germline): SGHTA, FQGNSA. Trimming pared 2 bases from V and 2 bases from J, leaving 11 bases between. CDR3 length equals 15 residues. The CDR3 coding sequence is TGTGCCAGCAGCTTACGGCCTGATTCCACAGATACGCAGTATTTT. Translation gives CASSLRPDSTDTQYF.

For the CDR3, the DNA is TGCGCCAGCAAAGGGGGAAATCAGCCCCAGCATTTT. It specifies CASKGGNQPQHF. The V call is TRBV10-2, the J call TRBJ1-5; possibly TRBD1 for D (6 bases). Germline CDR1 reads WSHSY; CDR2 reads SAAADI. The V and J ends lost 7 bases and 4 bases respectively, with 8 bases between them. This CDR3 contains 12 residues.

V and J are TRBV5-6 and TRBJ2-3; perhaps D is TRBD1 or TRBD2 (5 bases each). The CDR3 sequence is 14 residues long. Trimming pared 4 bases from V and 4 bases from J, leaving 13 bases between. CDR1 SGHDT and CDR2 YYEEEE come from the germline V gene. This chain's CDR3 is CASSKGDVADTQYF. The CDR3 nucleotides are TGTGCCAGCAGCAAAGGGGACGTCGCAGATACGCAGTATTTT.

The chain uses TRBV5-1 and TRBJ2-1; possible D gene TRBD2, 7 bases. Trimming removed 3 bases at V and 6 bases at J, with 19 bases between. The CDR3 sequence is 16 residues long. CDR1 and CDR2 from the germline V gene are SGHRS and YFSETQ. CDR3 bases: TGCGCCAGCAGCTGGGGGGGACACCCCGAGGGCAATGAGCAGTTCTTC. This gives the protein CASSWGGHPEGNEQFF.

J is TRBJ1-3 and V is TRBV10-3, with 7 bases lining up with TRBD1. Germline lookup yields CDR1 ENHRY and CDR2 SYGVKD. With V trimmed by 5 bases and J by 0 bases, 4 bases remained unmatched. The CDR3 loop spans 15 amino acids. The CDR3 here is CAISKRDSSGNTIYF. Written as DNA, the CDR3 is TGTGCCATCAGTAAAAGGGACAGCTCTGGAAACACCATATATTTT.

The rearrangement uses TRBV9 and TRBJ2-1; maybe TRBD2 (6 bases). The CDR3 spans 18 residues. V lost 0 bases and J 3 bases, leaving 19 bases between the germline ends. The germline V gene encodes CDR1 SGDLS and CDR2 YYNGEE. Here the CDR3 reads CASSVGSGGRGNYNEQFF. The CDR3 DNA is TGTGCCAGCAGCGTAGGTTCGGGCGGGCGGGGAAACTACAATGAGCAGTTCTTC. Together with reference TRBV9 and TRBJ2-1, the CDR3 gives the full variable domain: DSGVTQTPKHLITATGQRVTLRCSPRSGDLSVYWYQQSLDQGLQFLIQYYNGEERAKGNILERFSAQQFPDLHSELNLSSLELGDSALYFCASSVGSGGRGNYNEQFFGPGTRLTVL.

The chain has TRBV6-5 and TRBJ2-7, with TRBD2 identical over 11 bases. The CDR3 totals 13 residues. CDR1 and CDR2 (germline): MNHEY, SVGAGI. V gave up 7 bases and J gave up 5 bases; unmatched junction bases: 4. The CDR3 loop reads CASKSSGRDEQYF. The CDR3 bases are TGTGCCAGCAAAAGTAGCGGGAGGGACGAGCAGTACTTC.

This clone occurred once. V and J are TRBV7-9 and TRBJ2-5; D is perhaps TRBD1 or TRBD2 (5 bases each). Germline V gene sequence: CDR1 SEHNR, CDR2 FQNEAQ (reference sequence). The CDR3 has 15 amino acids. Trimming cost V 3 bases and J 5 bases, with 16 bases left between them. This chain's CDR3 is CASSFSTGARETQYF. The CDR3 nucleotides are TGTGCCAGCAGCTTTTCGACCGGGGCTCGGGAGACCCAGTACTTC.

This chain uses TRBV7-6 with TRBJ2-1; TRBD2 aligns across 7 bases. The CDR3 is 18 residues long. Trimming at V came to 1 base and at J to 7 bases, leaving 16 bases not matched to a gene. Germline V CDR1 and CDR2: SGHVS, FNYEAQ. CDR3 nucleotide sequence: TGTGCCAGCAGCTTAGAGGATGGTCGCGGGAGTGGAAGAAATGAGCAGTTCTTC. Protein product: CASSLEDGRGSGRNEQFF.

CDR3: CASSAQGTYEQYF. The CDR3 DNA reads as TGCGCCAGCAGCGCACAGGGTACCTACGAGCAGTACTTC. V is TRBV5-1 and J is TRBJ2-7, with D possibly being TRBD1 (6 bases). There are 13 residues in the CDR3. The V and J ends lost 4 bases and 2 bases respectively, with 10 bases between them. Germline loops: CDR1 SGHRS, CDR2 YFSETQ. Filled out from reference TRBV5-1 and TRBJ2-7, the complete variable domain reads KAGVTQTPRYLIKTRGQQVTLSCSPISGHRSVSWYQQTPGQGLQFLFEYFSETQRNKGNFPGRFSGRQFSNSRSEMNVSTLELGDSALYLCASSAQGTYEQYFGPGTRLTVT.

The V call is TRBV7-9, the J call TRBJ2-1; 16 bases are a match to TRBD2. The V gene end was trimmed by 0 bases and the J gene end by 1 base; junction bases not matched to a gene: 3. Per germline, CDR1 SEHNR and CDR2 FQNEAQ (reference sequence). This CDR3 has 19 residues. The CDR3 region has the DNA TGTGCCAGCAGCTTAGCGGGACTAGCGGGAGGGCCTTCCTACAATGAGCAGTTCTTC. Translation gives CASSLAGLAGGPSYNEQFF.

In nucleotides, the CDR3 is TGTGCCAGCAGTGACCCCCTGACAGGGTCAGCGACCCAGTACTTC. It translates to CASSDPLTGSATQYF. The V gene is TRBV25-1, the J gene TRBJ2-5; TRBD1 agrees at 7 bases. Per the germline V gene, CDR1 is MGHDK and CDR2 is SYGVNS. The CDR3 covers 15 residues. With 3 bases clipped from V and 7 bases from J, the junction kept 11 bases outside the gene matches.

With respect to this clone: Other DNA sequences of this sample code for an identical CDR3. The J gene is TRBJ1-2, the V gene TRBV29-1, with 7 bases fitting TRBD1. There are 11 residues in the CDR3. After removal of 7 bases from V and 3 bases from J, the junction contained 2 bases not matched to a gene. Germline lookup yields CDR1 SQVTM and CDR2 ANQGSEA. The CDR3: CSGGTDYGYTF. The CDR3 DNA reads as TGCAGCGGAGGGACAGACTATGGCTACACCTTC.

The J gene is TRBJ1-3, the V gene TRBV11-2, with D perhaps matching TRBD1 (5 bases). The germline V gene encodes CDR1 SGHAT and CDR2 FQNNGV. This CDR3 has 11 amino acids. V was trimmed by 3 bases and J by 8 bases, leaving 5 bases between them. CDR3 protein: CASSLGDTIYF. CDR3 bases: TGTGCCAGCAGCTTGGGGGACACCATATATTTT.

The chain is built from TRBV9 and TRBJ2-7; D may be TRBD1 or TRBD2 (5 bases each). This CDR3 comprises 15 residues. Germline V lookup: CDR1 SGDLS, CDR2 YYNGEE. Trimming removed 0 bases from V and 4 bases from J, with 14 bases in between. In nucleotides, the CDR3 is TGTGCCAGCAGCGTAGCAGGGACCCACGATTACGAGCAGTACTTC. Translated: CASSVAGTHDYEQYF.

The V and J genes are TRBV10-3 and TRBJ1-1, with D unresolved. The CDR3 sequence is 11 residues long. CDR1 is ENHRY, CDR2 SYGVKD, per germline. V shed 6 bases and J shed 0 bases, with 2 bases lying between them. The CDR3 DNA reads as TGTGCCATCAGACTGAACACTGAAGCTTTCTTT. Translation gives CAIRLNTEAFF.

As for this clone: Other DNA sequences of this sample code for an identical CDR3. The DNA of the CDR3 is TGCGCCAGCAGCTTGACCGGGACCGGGGAGCTGTTTTTT. Translation: CASSLTGTGELFF. The chain uses TRBV5-1 and TRBJ2-2; no firm D call. Per germline, CDR1 SGHRS and CDR2 YFSETQ. V was shortened by 1 base and J by 5 bases, with 6 bases between the two germline ends. CDR3 length equals 13 residues.